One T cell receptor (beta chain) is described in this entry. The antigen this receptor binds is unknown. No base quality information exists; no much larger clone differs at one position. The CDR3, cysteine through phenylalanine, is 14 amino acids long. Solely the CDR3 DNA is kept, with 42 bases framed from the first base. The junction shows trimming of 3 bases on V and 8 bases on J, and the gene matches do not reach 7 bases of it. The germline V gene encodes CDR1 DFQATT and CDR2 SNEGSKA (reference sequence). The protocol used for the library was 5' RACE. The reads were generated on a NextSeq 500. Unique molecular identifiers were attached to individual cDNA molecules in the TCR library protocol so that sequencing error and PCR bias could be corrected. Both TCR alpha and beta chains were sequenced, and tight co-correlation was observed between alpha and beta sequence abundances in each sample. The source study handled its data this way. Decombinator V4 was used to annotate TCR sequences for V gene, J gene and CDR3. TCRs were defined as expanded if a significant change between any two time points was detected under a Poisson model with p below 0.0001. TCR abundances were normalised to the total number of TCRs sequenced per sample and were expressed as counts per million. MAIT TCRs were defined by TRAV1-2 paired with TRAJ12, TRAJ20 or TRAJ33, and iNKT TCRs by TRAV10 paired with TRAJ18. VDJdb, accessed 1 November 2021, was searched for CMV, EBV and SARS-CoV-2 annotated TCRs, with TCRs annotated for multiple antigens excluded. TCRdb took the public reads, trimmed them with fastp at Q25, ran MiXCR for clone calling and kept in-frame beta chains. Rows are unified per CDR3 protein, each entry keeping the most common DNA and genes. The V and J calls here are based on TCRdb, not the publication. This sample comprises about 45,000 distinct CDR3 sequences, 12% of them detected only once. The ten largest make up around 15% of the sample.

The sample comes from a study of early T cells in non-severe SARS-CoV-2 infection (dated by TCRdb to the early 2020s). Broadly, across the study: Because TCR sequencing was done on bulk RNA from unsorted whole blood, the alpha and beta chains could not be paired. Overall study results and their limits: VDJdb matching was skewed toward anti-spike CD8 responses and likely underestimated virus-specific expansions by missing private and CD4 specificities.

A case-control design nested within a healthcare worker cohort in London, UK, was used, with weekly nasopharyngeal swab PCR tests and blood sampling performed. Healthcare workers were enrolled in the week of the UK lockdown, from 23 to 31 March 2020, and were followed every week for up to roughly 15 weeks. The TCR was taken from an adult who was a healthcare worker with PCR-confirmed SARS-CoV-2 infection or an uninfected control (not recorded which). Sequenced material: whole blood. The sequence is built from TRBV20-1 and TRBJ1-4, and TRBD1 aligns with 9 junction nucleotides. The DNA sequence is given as TGCAGTGCTAGTGATGGTGGGACAGGGGAAAAACTGTTTTTT. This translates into CSASDGGTGEKLFF.